This record covers a single TCR beta chain. CDR3 size: 17 residues. Germline CDR1 reads LGHDT; CDR2 reads YNNKEL (reference sequence). Trimming cost V 1 base and J 0 bases, with 15 bases left between them. This entry is derived from a study of blood T cell repertoires in COVID-19. Study summary: The United States, Italy and Spain supplied acute and convalescent COVID-19 samples. In each case, the material was cDNA or gDNA derived from T cells, B-cell-depleted T cells, or PBMCs.

Original analysis: Reference gene primers were amplified, and this amplification served to estimate nucleated cell counts. The method was immunoSEQ multiplex PCR; TCRdb's version includes in-frame clones alone and lacks a portion of them. The V and J calls and clone size are taken from that table; D and trimming were inferred from the DNA. The sample lists around 300,000 clones, 85% to 90% occurring once. The receptor was isolated from a woman between 40 and 55 years old with acute or convalescent COVID-19. V is TRBV3-1 (or the pseudogene TRBV3-2) and J is TRBJ1-1, with D unclear. Sequencing was done on a sample of peripheral blood. The chain's CDR3 is CASSQGPSYIMNTEAFF. The CDR3 coding sequence is TGTGCCAGCAGCCAAGGTCCCAGTTACATTATGAACACTGAAGCTTTCTTT.